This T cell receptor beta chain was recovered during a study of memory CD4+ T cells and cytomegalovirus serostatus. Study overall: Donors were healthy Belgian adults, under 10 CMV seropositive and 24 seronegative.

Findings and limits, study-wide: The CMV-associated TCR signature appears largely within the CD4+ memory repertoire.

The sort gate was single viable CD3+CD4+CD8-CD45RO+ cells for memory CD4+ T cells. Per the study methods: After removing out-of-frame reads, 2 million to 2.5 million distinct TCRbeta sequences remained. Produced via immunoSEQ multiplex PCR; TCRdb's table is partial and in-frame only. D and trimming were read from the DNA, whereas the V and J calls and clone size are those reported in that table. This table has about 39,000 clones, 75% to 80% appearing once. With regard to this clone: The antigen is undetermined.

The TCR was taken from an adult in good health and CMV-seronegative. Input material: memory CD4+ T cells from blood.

For the CDR3, the DNA is TGTGCCAGCAGCTTAGGGGGGATCCAAGAGACCCAGTACTTC. Translation: CASSLGGIQETQYF. The J gene is TRBJ2-5, the V gene TRBV7-2; D is perhaps TRBD1 or TRBD2 (5 bases each). CDR1 and CDR2 from the germline V gene are SGHTA and FQGNSA. Trimming cost V 1 base and J 1 base, with 7 bases left between them. This CDR3 has 14 residues.